This TCR beta chain was sequenced during a study of T cell repertoires in cytomegalovirus infection. In the study overall: Public TCR beta signatures were indicative of both CMV infection and a matching HLA type.

The table lists this clonotype with a few counts. The antigen is undetermined. TCRdb used MiXCR to reprocess the reads, holding one entry per CDR3 protein. This sample has 310,000 or so distinct CDR3 sequences, with around 25% found just once. CDR3 length: 16 residues. The germline V gene encodes CDR1 LGHDT and CDR2 YNNKEL (reference sequence). Trimming cost V 4 bases and J 3 bases; bases outside gene matches: 4. Study-wide results and caveats: Of the TCR beta families, the public ones yielded a cumulative frequency that identified carriers of CMV plus the relevant HLA. The response measured ex vivo was dominated by TCR beta clonotypes (HLA-C-restricted and CMV-specific).

What was sequenced was PBMCs. The chain carries TRBV3-1 and TRBJ2-2; 11 nucleotides match TRBD2. The sequence derives from a human donor in good health (CMV status not recorded). Some clones in this sample may be carry-over from other donors' samples. CDR3 in amino acids: CASSPLAGGYTGELFF. CDR3 nucleotides: TGTGCCAGCAGCCCTCTAGCGGGAGGCTACACCGGGGAGCTGTTTTTT.